One sample yielded the 6 T cell receptor beta chains listed below, sequenced in a study of blood T cell repertoires in COVID-19. TCRdb keeps only in-frame clones here, not all; method: immunoSEQ multiplex PCR. The sample lists roughly 150,000 clones; 85% to 95% were seen once. Sequencing input: peripheral blood. These receptors were collected from a woman aged 55-75 years with COVID-19, enrolled during active disease.

The chain has TRBV3-1 (or the pseudogene TRBV3-2) and TRBJ2-7; a weak D match, TRBD1 (5 bases). V was cut by 0 bases and J by 0 bases, with 6 bases left in between. The CDR3 is made up of 14 amino acids. CDR1 and CDR2 (germline): LGHDT, YNNKEL (reference sequence). CDR3 nucleotides: TGTGCCAGCAGCCAAGACAGGGTCTCCTACGAGCAGTACTTC. Amino acid sequence: CASSQDRVSYEQYF.

V and J are TRBV19 and TRBJ1-2; D perhaps matches TRBD1 (5 bases). The CDR3 spans 14 residues. The germline V gene has CDR1 LNHDA and CDR2 SQIVND (reference sequence). The V end lost 7 bases, the J end lost 3 bases, and 15 bases lay between the germline ends. CDR3: CASTPEARDYGYTF. The CDR3 DNA reads TGTGCCAGTACTCCCGAGGCCAGGGACTATGGCTACACCTTC. Full variable domain (outside the CDR3, taken from reference TRBV19 and TRBJ1-2): DGGITQSPKYLFRKEGQNVTLSCEQNLNHDAMYWYRQDPGQGLRLIYYSQIVNDFQKGDIAEGYSVSREKKESFPLTVTSAQKNPTAFYLCASTPEARDYGYTFGSGTRLTVV.

This clone was seen just once. The J gene is TRBJ1-2, the V gene TRBV18; 7 nucleotides line up with TRBD1. CDR1 and CDR2 from the germline V gene are KGHSH and LQKENI. The V segment lost 3 bases and the J segment 4 bases; nucleotides outside the gene matches: 5. The CDR3 is made up of 14 amino acids. CDR3 residues: CASSPDRATYGYTF. The CDR3 region has the DNA TGTGCCAGCTCACCCGACAGGGCCACCTATGGCTACACCTTC.

The rearrangement uses TRBV6-5 and TRBJ2-1; TRBD2 matches at 11 bases. After removal of 6 bases from V and 12 bases from J, the junction contained 13 bases not matched to a gene. The CDR3 loop spans 15 amino acids. CDR1 and CDR2 (germline): MNHEY, SVGAGI. CDR3 sequence (DNA): TGTGCCAGCAGCCCCATAGCGGGGGGGGACATGGGGCAGTTCTTC. As protein: CASSPIAGGDMGQFF.

The chain recombines TRBV4-3 with TRBJ1-1, with no clear D. CDR1 LGHNA and CDR2 YSLEER come from the germline V gene. CDR3 length equals 14 residues. Trimming cost V 1 base and J 8 bases, with 14 bases left between them. The CDR3 loop reads CASSQVEGTGEAFF. The CDR3 nucleotides read TGCGCCAGCAGCCAAGTTGAGGGAACCGGCGAAGCTTTCTTT.

V and J are TRBV7-2 and TRBJ1-4, with 7 bases matching TRBD1. V shed 5 bases and J 10 bases; nucleotides not matched to a gene: 10. Per the germline V gene, CDR1 is SGHTA and CDR2 is FQGNSA. CDR3 size: 14 residues. CDR3 in amino acids: CASSPSTGTAKLFF. Here the CDR3 DNA reads TGTGCCAGCAGCCCTTCGACAGGGACTGCAAAACTGTTTTTT. Together with reference TRBV7-2 and TRBJ1-4, the CDR3 gives the full variable domain: GAGVSQSPSNKVTEKGKDVELRCDPISGHTALYWYRQSLGQGLEFLIYFQGNSAPDKSGLPSDRFSAERTGGSVSTLTIQRTQQEDSAVYLCASSPSTGTAKLFFGSGTQLSVL.